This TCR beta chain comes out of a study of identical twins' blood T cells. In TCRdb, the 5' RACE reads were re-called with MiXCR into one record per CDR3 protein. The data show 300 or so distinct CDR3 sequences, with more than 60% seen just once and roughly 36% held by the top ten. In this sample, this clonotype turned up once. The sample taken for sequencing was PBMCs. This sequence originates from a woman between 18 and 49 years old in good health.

Here the CDR3 reads CASSFLGQCGYTF. The DNA of the CDR3 is TGTGCCAGCAGCTTTTTGGGACAGTGTGGCTACACCTTC. V usage is TRBV7-2 and J usage is TRBJ1-2; 7 bases match TRBD1. The V gene's germline CDR1 is SGHTA and CDR2 FQGNSA. V lost 3 bases, J lost 7 bases, and 5 bases stayed unmatched. The CDR3 totals 13 residues.